Listed here are 27 T cell receptor beta chains from one sample, sequenced in a study of blood T cells in healthy people across ages. Together with a sample-barcoded 5' primer, a J-beta primer mix was included in a second PCR lasting about 7 to 11 cycles. TCRdb passed the 5' RACE reads through MiXCR, listing each CDR3 protein once. The sample includes 600,000 to 850,000 distinct CDR3 sequences, roughly 25% seen only once; the top ten take 9.4%. The sample also formed part of further work on T cells of mothers and their children.

Sequencing input: blood. The receptors were sampled from a boy younger than 18 in good health.

The chain recombines TRBV5-1 with TRBJ2-5; 11 bases agree with TRBD2. Gene TRBJ2-7 matches the end of the DNA better, so the J call may be wrong. CDR1 and CDR2 from the germline V gene are SGHRS and YFSETQ. The CDR3 extends over 16 amino acids. CDR3 nucleotides: TGCGCCAGCAGCTTACATGCCGGGACTAGCGGCTACGAGCAGTACTTC. As protein: CASSLHAGTSGYEQYF.

This clonotype has more than one count but fewer than ten. The chain links TRBV11-3 to TRBJ2-3; TRBD2 might be the D (6 bases). V was cut by 2 bases and J by 5 bases, with 11 bases left in between. Germline V gene data show CDR1 as SGHNT and CDR2 as YENEEA. The CDR3 loop spans 14 amino acids. CDR3 bases: TGTGCCAGCAGCTTAACTGCGCGGGGAGATACGCAGTATTTT. Its protein is CASSLTARGDTQYF.

The rearrangement uses TRBV20-1 and TRBJ2-7; unclear D gene. The CDR3 has 13 amino acids. The germline gives CDR1 DFQATT, CDR2 SNEGSKA (reference sequence). Between the trimmed V and J ends, which lost 4 bases and 0 bases, there was a span of 10 bases. In DNA, the CDR3 is TGCAGTGCTACCGAAGCGCTCTCCTACGAGCAGTACTTC. It translates to CSATEALSYEQYF.

This clonotype was found a few times. The chain recombines TRBV28 with TRBJ1-4; 9 nucleotides agree with TRBD1. CDR3 length: 17 residues. Germline lookup yields CDR1 MDHEN and CDR2 SYDVKM. The V segment lost 1 base and the J segment 11 bases; nucleotides outside the gene matches: 14. CDR3 coding DNA: TGTGCCAGCAGTTTATCCACAGGGGGCGGAGGGGGATGGAAACTGTTTTTT. This codes for CASSLSTGGGGGWKLFF.

V and J are TRBV20-1 and TRBJ2-3; 16 bases line up with TRBD2. The germline gives CDR1 DFQATT, CDR2 SNEGSKA (reference sequence). This CDR3 has 18 amino acids. V was clipped by 5 bases and J by 4 bases; unmatched bases: 12. The CDR3 spells CSARYPGLAGGPSDTQYF. CDR3 sequence (DNA): TGCAGTGCTCGGTACCCGGGACTAGCGGGGGGGCCGTCAGATACGCAGTATTTT.

This clonotype was seen a few times. V usage is TRBV12-3 or TRBV12-4 and J usage is TRBJ1-6; 8 positions match TRBD1. The CDR3 sequence is 14 residues long. After removal of 5 bases from V and 10 bases from J, the junction contained 7 bases not matched to a gene. CDR3 in amino acids: CASSTRQGNSPLHF. Written as DNA, the CDR3 is TGTGCCAGCAGTACCCGACAGGGGAACTCACCCCTCCACTTT.

This chain links TRBV7-6 with TRBJ2-1, with D hard to call. V lost 2 bases and J lost 0, with 11 bases in between. This CDR3 contains 16 residues. Germline-derived CDR1 and CDR2 are SGHVS and FNYEAQ. This CDR3 is CASSLITESSYNEQFF. The DNA of the CDR3 is TGTGCCAGCAGCTTAATCACAGAGAGCTCCTACAATGAGCAGTTCTTC.

Comments on this clonotype: This likely comes from a read error, as the CDR3 has no conserved phenylalanine or tryptophan at its end. The chain carries TRBV4-1 and TRBJ2-7, with D hard to call. CDR3 length equals 16 residues. With 0 bases removed from V and 0 bases from J, the gap between germline ends came to 12 bases. Germline V gene sequence: CDR1 MGHRA, CDR2 YSYEKL. CDR3 sequence: CASSQDHFGISYEQYI. In DNA form, the CDR3 reads TGCGCCAGCAGCCAAGATCATTTCGGAATCTCCTACGAGCAGTACATC.

This clonotype was seen more than once but under ten times. The chain joins TRBV7-9 to TRBJ2-1; 7 positions agree with TRBD1. TRBJ2-7 explains the end of the DNA better; the J call may be wrong. Germline CDR1 SEHNR, CDR2 FQNEAQ (reference sequence). The CDR3 runs 16 residues. CDR3 DNA sequence: TGTGCCAGCAGCCTAGGCAGGGGGAAACTTGCATACGAGCAGTACTTC. Translating gives CASSLGRGKLAYEQYF.

This sequence joins TRBV2 and TRBJ2-5, with 9 bases identical to TRBD2. Near its end, the DNA agrees better with TRBJ2-1, so the J call may be wrong. This CDR3 comprises 15 residues. Germline V gene lookup returns CDR1 SNHLY and CDR2 FYNNEI. The DNA for the CDR3 is TGTGCCAGCAGTGAAACCCTAGCGGGAAAGGATGAGCAGTTCTTC. The encoded protein is CASSETLAGKDEQFF.

This clonotype was seen only a few times. V is TRBV14 and J is TRBJ1-1; 7 nucleotides align to TRBD1. This CDR3 contains 15 residues. Germline loops: CDR1 SGHDN, CDR2 FVKESK. V shed 5 bases and J 5 bases; nucleotides not matched to a gene: 11. The CDR3 is CASSGSGGRRTEAFF. The CDR3 DNA is TGTGCCAGCAGCGGCTCAGGGGGGCGGCGGACTGAAGCTTTCTTT.

The rearrangement joins TRBV27 to TRBJ1-2; D may be TRBD1 (5 bases). From germline, CDR1 is MNHEY and CDR2 SMNVEV (reference sequence). The CDR3 sequence is 16 residues long. V shed 2 bases and J shed 8 bases, with 21 bases lying between them. The CDR3, as DNA: TGTGCCAGCAGTTTAGCCGCCGGGACCTTGGTGTGGGGCTACACCTTC. Translated, it gives CASSLAAGTLVWGYTF.

The chain has TRBV7-2 and TRBJ2-1; 8 bases map to TRBD2. V gave up 5 bases and J gave up 6 bases; unmatched junction bases: 12. Germline values: CDR1 SGHTA, CDR2 FQGNSA. The CDR3 loop spans 16 amino acids. Here the CDR3 reads CASSPAGTRVANEQFF. CDR3 nucleotides: TGTGCCAGCAGCCCGGCCGGGACTAGGGTCGCCAATGAGCAGTTCTTC.

This clonotype was seen more than once but under ten times. V and J are TRBV29-1 and TRBJ2-1; TRBD2 matches at 8 bases. CDR1 is SQVTM, CDR2 ANQGSEA, per germline. The CDR3 runs 14 residues. With V trimmed by 3 bases and J by 7 bases, 8 bases remained unmatched. CDR3 nucleotides: TGCAGCGTTGACAGCGGGAGATTAGGAAATGAGCAGTTCTTC. It translates to CSVDSGRLGNEQFF.

The gene calls are TRBV9 and TRBJ1-1, with 9 bases matching TRBD1. Germline V lookup: CDR1 SGDLS, CDR2 YYNGEE. Losses at the gene ends were 4 bases for V and 5 bases for J; bases not matched to a gene: 9. This CDR3 comprises 15 residues. The CDR3 spells CASSPSDRGLTEAFF. The CDR3 DNA reads as TGTGCCAGCAGCCCAAGTGACAGGGGGTTGACTGAAGCTTTCTTT. Based on the CDR3 plus reference TRBV9 and TRBJ1-1, the full variable domain is DSGVTQTPKHLITATGQRVTLRCSPRSGDLSVYWYQQSLDQGLQFLIQYYNGEERAKGNILERFSAQQFPDLHSELNLSSLELGDSALYFCASSPSDRGLTEAFFGQGTRLTVV.

This sequence joins TRBV19 and TRBJ1-1, with a tentative D call TRBD1 (6 bases). CDR1 is LNHDA and CDR2 is SQIVND in the germline V gene (reference sequence). Trimming cost V 1 base and J 4 bases, with 10 bases left between them. CDR3 length: 14 amino acids. The CDR3 is CASSIGGGFTEAFF. The CDR3 nucleotides are TGTGCCAGTAGTATAGGAGGGGGGTTCACTGAAGCTTTCTTT.

The V call is TRBV7-2, the J call TRBJ2-3; the D gene is possibly TRBD1 (7 bases). CDR1 and CDR2 (germline): SGHTA, FQGNSA. The CDR3 has 15 residues. The V gene lost 5 bases and the J gene lost 1 base, with 13 bases spanning the gap. CDR3 region: CASSVGGQGTDTQYF. The DNA of the CDR3 is TGTGCCAGCAGCGTGGGAGGACAGGGCACAGATACGCAGTATTTT.

The CDR3 loop reads CASSVSAGEGTDTQYF. For the CDR3, the DNA is TGTGCCAGCAGCGTATCGGCGGGAGAGGGCACAGATACGCAGTATTTT. The J gene is TRBJ2-3, the V gene TRBV9; TRBD2 matches at 7 bases. V lost 1 base, J lost 1 base, and 6 bases stayed unmatched. There are 16 residues in the CDR3. Germline V gene lookup returns CDR1 SGDLS and CDR2 YYNGEE.

The chain employs TRBV5-5 and TRBJ2-2; 11 nucleotides agree with TRBD2. V gave up 5 bases and J gave up 7 bases; unmatched junction bases: 7. The germline gives CDR1 SGHKS, CDR2 YYEKEE (reference sequence). CDR3 length: 15 residues. The CDR3 DNA reads as TGTGCCAGCAGTTTAGCGGGGGGGCCGGTCGGGGAGCTGTTTTTT. It is translated as CASSLAGGPVGELFF.

With respect to this clonotype: Without the conserved terminal phenylalanine or tryptophan, this CDR3 likely stems from a read error. The chain carries TRBV20-1 and TRBJ1-6; 9 bases are a match to TRBD1. Trimming took 0 bases from V and 7 from J; bases not matched to a gene: 4. Germline V lookup: CDR1 DFQATT, CDR2 SNEGSKA (reference sequence). The CDR3 has 15 amino acids. The CDR3 sequence: CSARDRDRANSPLHL. The CDR3 bases are TGCAGTGCTAGAGATCGGGACAGGGCGAATTCACCCCTCCACCTT.

This chain connects TRBV6-1 to TRBJ2-5, with 7 bases aligning to TRBD1. There are 14 residues in the CDR3. From germline, CDR1 is MNHNS and CDR2 SASEGT. The trim removed 0 bases at V and 5 bases at J, leaving 3 bases unmatched. The CDR3 DNA follows: TGTGCCAGCAGTGAAGCAGGGGGCGCGGAGACCCAGTACTTC. Protein: CASSEAGGAETQYF.

This clonotype showed up just a few times. The gene calls are TRBV11-2 and TRBJ2-1, with a weak D call TRBD1 (6 bases). The CDR3 loop spans 15 amino acids. The germline CDR1 and CDR2 sequences are SGHAT and FQNNGV. V lost 5 bases, J lost 5 bases, and 16 bases lay in between. The CDR3 is CASSREGGTDNEQFF. The CDR3 bases are TGTGCCAGCAGCCGAGAAGGGGGTACGGACAATGAGCAGTTCTTC.

This sequence joins TRBV7-8 and TRBJ2-7; 9 bases are shared with TRBD1. In germline, CDR1 is SGHVS, CDR2 FQNEAQ. CDR3 length: 15 amino acids. V was clipped by 6 bases and J by 6 bases; unmatched bases: 12. The CDR3 DNA sequence: TGTGCCAGCAGGGGAGCCGGGACAGGGTCGTTCGAGCAGTACTTC. Its translation: CASRGAGTGSFEQYF. The variable domain in full, completed from reference TRBV7-8 and TRBJ2-7, reads GAGVSQSPRYKVAKRGQDVALRCDPISGHVSLFWYQQALGQGPEFLTYFQNEAQLDKSGLPSDRFFAERPEGSVSTLKIQRTQQEDSAVYLCASRGAGTGSFEQYFGPGTRLTVT.

The chain carries TRBV13 and TRBJ2-1, with 8 bases identical to TRBD2. The CDR3 covers 14 residues. Germline CDR1 reads PRHDT; CDR2 reads FYEKMQ (reference sequence). The V segment lost 2 bases and the J segment 9 bases; nucleotides outside the gene matches: 6. Written as DNA, the CDR3 is TGTGCCAGCAGCTTACGCGCCGCGGGGGGTGAGCAGTTCTTC. This gives the protein CASSLRAAGGEQFF.

V gene TRBV15 combines with J gene TRBJ2-1; 7 nucleotides agree with TRBD2. Germline V gives CDR1 LNHNV, CDR2 YYDKDF (reference sequence). The CDR3 extends over 15 amino acids. J lost 2 bases, V lost 8 bases, and 9 bases had no gene match. In DNA form, the CDR3 reads TGTGCCACCGGTGAAAGAGCGGGACCCTACAATGAGCAGTTCTTC. As protein: CATGERAGPYNEQFF. Based on the CDR3 plus reference TRBV15 and TRBJ2-1, the full variable domain is DAMVIQNPRYQVTQFGKPVTLSCSQTLNHNVMYWYQQKSSQAPKLLFHYYDKDFNNEADTPDNFQSRRPNTSFCFLDIRSPGLGDTAMYLCATGERAGPYNEQFFGPGTRLTVL.

This clonotype was observed a handful of times. The rearrangement joins TRBV6-5 to TRBJ2-1; D unresolved. Germline V lookup: CDR1 MNHEY, CDR2 SVGAGI. This CDR3 is 14 amino acids long. Deletions cut 2 bases from V and 6 bases from J, with 11 bases between. This chain's CDR3 is CASSYTRQSNEQFF. The CDR3 coding sequence is TGTGCCAGCAGTTACACGCGGCAGAGCAATGAGCAGTTCTTC.

This clonotype was observed a handful of times. This sequence joins TRBV7-9 and TRBJ2-5; perhaps D is TRBD1 or TRBD2 (6 bases each). The germline gives CDR1 SEHNR, CDR2 FQNEAQ (reference sequence). Between the trimmed V and J ends, which lost 5 bases and 9 bases, there was a span of 22 bases. The CDR3 has 15 residues. The CDR3 here is CASSPPGASREAQYF. The CDR3 coding sequence is TGTGCCAGCAGCCCCCCGGGGGCCTCGAGGGAGGCCCAGTACTTC.